This TCR beta chain was identified during a study of T cell clones after liver transplantation. Overall study context: TCRbeta sequencing after a pre-transplant mixed lymphocyte reaction identified graft-donor-reactive clones, later tracked in post-transplant blood. As an antigen-independent comparator, third-party-reactive TCRbeta sequences came from pre-transplant mixed lymphocyte reactions. At least one year of complete immunosuppression withdrawal without enzymes over twice normal defined tolerance. Study-wide results and caveats: Graft donor-reactive T cells possibly entered the graft instead of undergoing deletion.

Comments on this clone: Its antigen is not identified.

Germline CDR1 and CDR2: SGHTA and FQGNSA. CDR3 length: 17 amino acids. The V and J ends lost 3 bases and 1 base respectively, with 15 bases between them. The table came from immunoSEQ multiplex PCR; TCRdb's copy has only in-frame clones and leaves some out. The table includes tens of thousands of clones, around 85% detected once. This chain connects TRBV7-2 to TRBJ2-2; weak D call: TRBD2 (7 bases). This TCR came from a human donor who received a liver transplant. The sample consisted of CD4+ T cells from blood, taken before liver transplant. The CDR3 spells CASSFSRGAGNTGELFF. Written as DNA, the CDR3 is TGTGCCAGCAGCTTCAGTCGGGGGGCCGGGAACACCGGGGAGCTGTTTTTT.